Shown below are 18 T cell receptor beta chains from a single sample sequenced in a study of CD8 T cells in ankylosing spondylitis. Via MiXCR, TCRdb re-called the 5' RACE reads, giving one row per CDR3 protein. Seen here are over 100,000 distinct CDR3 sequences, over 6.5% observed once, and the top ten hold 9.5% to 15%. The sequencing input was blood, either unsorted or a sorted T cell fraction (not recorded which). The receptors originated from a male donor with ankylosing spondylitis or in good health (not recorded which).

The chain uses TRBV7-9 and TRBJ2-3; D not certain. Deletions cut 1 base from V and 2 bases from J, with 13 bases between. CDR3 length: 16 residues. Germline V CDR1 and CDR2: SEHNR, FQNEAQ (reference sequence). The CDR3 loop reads CASSLEASGYTDTQYF. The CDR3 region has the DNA TGTGCCAGCAGCTTAGAGGCCTCCGGCTACACAGATACGCAGTATTTT.

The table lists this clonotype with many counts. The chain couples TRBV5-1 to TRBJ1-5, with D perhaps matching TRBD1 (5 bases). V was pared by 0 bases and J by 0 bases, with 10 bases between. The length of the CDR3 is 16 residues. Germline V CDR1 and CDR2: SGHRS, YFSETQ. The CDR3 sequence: CASSLEGINSNQPQHF. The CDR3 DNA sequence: TGCGCCAGCAGCTTGGAGGGGATTAATAGCAATCAGCCCCAGCATTTT.

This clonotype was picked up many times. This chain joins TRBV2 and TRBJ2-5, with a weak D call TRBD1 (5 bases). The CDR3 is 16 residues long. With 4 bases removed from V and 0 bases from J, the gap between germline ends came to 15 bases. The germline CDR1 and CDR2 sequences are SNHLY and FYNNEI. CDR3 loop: CASSATAQDYQETQYF. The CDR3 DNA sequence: TGTGCCAGCAGTGCGACAGCCCAAGATTACCAAGAGACCCAGTACTTC.

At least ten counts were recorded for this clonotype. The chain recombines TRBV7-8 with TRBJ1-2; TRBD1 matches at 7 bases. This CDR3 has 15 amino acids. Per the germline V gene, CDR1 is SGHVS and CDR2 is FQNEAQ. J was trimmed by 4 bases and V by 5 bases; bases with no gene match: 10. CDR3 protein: CASSRRQGDIYGYTF. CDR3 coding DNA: TGTGCCAGCAGCCGGAGACAGGGTGACATCTATGGCTACACCTTC.

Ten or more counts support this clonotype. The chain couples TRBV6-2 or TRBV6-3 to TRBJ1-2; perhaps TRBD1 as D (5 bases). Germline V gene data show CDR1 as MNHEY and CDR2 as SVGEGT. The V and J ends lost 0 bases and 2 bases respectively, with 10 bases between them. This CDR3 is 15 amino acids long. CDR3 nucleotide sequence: TGTGCCAGCAGTTACTCTACCGGGGACAACTATGGCTACACCTTC. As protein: CASSYSTGDNYGYTF.

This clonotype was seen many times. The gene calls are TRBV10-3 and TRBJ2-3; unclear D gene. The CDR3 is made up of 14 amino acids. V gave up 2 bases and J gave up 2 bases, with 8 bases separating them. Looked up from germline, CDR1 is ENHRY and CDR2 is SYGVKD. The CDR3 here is CAISERQDTDTQYF. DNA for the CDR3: TGTGCCATCAGTGAGAGGCAAGACACAGATACGCAGTATTTT.

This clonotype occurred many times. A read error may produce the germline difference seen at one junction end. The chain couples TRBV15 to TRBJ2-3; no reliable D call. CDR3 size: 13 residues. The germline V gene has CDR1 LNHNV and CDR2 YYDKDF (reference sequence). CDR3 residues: CAASSRLTDTQYF. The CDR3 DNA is TGTGCCGCCAGTTCGAGGTTGACGGATACGCAGTATTTT.

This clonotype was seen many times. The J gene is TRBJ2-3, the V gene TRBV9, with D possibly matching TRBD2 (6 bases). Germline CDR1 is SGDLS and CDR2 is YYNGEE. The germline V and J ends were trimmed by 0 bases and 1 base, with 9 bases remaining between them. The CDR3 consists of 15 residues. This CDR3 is CASSVGGVRTDTQYF. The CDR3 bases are TGTGCCAGCAGCGTAGGCGGGGTACGCACAGATACGCAGTATTTT.

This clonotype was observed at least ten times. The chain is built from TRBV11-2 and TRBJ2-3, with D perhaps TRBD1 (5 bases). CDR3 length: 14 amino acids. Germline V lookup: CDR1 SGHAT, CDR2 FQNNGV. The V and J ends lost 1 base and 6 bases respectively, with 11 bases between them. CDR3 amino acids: CASSLGLAGDTQYF. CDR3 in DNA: TGTGCCAGCAGCTTAGGTTTAGCAGGGGATACGCAGTATTTT.

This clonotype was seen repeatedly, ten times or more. The CDR3 reads CASSGGSSGSYYEQFF. Here the CDR3 DNA reads TGTGCCAGCAGCGGAGGGTCTAGCGGGAGTTACTATGAGCAGTTCTTC. This chain uses TRBV7-8 with TRBJ2-1, with TRBD2 matching over 10 bases. CDR1 and CDR2 from the germline V gene are SGHVS and FQNEAQ. Trimming at V came to 5 bases and at J to 8 bases, leaving 12 bases not matched to a gene. The CDR3 extends over 16 amino acids.

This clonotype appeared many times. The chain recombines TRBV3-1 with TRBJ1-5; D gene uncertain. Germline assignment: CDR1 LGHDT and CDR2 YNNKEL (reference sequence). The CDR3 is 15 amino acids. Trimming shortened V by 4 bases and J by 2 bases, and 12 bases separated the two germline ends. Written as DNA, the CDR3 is TGTGCCAGCAGCCGGAGCGACACCGGCAATCAGCCCCAGCATTTT. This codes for CASSRSDTGNQPQHF.

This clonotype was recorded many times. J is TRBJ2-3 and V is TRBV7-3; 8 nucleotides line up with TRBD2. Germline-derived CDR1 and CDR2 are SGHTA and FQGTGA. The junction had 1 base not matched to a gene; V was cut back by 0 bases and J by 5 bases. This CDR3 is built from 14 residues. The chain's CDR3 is CASSLTLAEDTQYF. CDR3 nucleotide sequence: TGTGCCAGCAGCTTAACACTAGCGGAAGATACGCAGTATTTT.

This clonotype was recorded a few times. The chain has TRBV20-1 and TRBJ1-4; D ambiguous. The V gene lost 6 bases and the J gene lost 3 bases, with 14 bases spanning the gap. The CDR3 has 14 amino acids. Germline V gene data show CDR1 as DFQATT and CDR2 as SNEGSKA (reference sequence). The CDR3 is CSAQEARSNEKLFF. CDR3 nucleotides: TGCAGTGCCCAGGAGGCAAGGTCTAATGAAAAACTGTTTTTT.

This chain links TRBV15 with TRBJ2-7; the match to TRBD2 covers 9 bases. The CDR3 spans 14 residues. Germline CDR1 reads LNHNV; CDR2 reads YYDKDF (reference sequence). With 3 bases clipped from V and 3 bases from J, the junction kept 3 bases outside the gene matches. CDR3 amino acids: CATSRETSGYEQYF. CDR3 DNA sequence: TGTGCCACCAGCAGGGAGACTAGCGGCTACGAGCAGTACTTC.

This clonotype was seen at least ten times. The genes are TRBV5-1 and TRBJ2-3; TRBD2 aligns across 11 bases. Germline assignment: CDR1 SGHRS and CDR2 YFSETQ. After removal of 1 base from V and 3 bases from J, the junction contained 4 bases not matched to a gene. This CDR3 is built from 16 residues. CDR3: CASSLLSSGGTDTQYF. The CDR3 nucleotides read TGCGCCAGCAGCTTGCTTTCTAGCGGGGGGACAGATACGCAGTATTTT.

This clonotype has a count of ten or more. The CDR3, as DNA: TGTGCCAGCAGGACTAGCGGGTTTCAAGAGACCCAGTACTTC. Protein product: CASRTSGFQETQYF. V and J are TRBV12-3 or TRBV12-4 and TRBJ2-5, with 10 bases lining up with TRBD2. V was pared by 6 bases and J by 2 bases, with 3 bases of the junction left unmatched. The CDR3 is made up of 14 amino acids.

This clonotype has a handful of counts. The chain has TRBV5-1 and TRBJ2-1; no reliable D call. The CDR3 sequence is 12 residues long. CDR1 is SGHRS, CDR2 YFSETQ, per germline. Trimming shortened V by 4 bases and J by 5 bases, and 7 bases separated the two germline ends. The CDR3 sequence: CASSQANNEQFF. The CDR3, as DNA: TGCGCCAGCAGCCAGGCAAACAATGAGCAGTTCTTC.

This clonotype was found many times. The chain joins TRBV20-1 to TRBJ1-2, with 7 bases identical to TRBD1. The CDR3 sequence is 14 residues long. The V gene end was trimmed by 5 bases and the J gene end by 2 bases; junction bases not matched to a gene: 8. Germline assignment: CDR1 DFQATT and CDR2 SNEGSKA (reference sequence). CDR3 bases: TGCAGTGCTGGCAGACAGGGTCGAAACTATGGCTACACCTTC. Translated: CSAGRQGRNYGYTF.